These 14 T cell receptor beta chains share one sample of origin, sequenced in a study of a mutant IDH1 vaccine in newly diagnosed glioma. Using immunoSEQ multiplex PCR, the repertoire was profiled, and TCRdb retains in-frame clones only, with some absent. The repertoire holds 40,000 or so clones, with roughly 90% as singletons. Which antigens these TCRs recognize remains unknown. Documented time point: week 5, during vaccination. The content of each vaccine dose was 300 ug of mutant IDH1 20-mer peptide, and topical imiquimod accompanied it. This specimen was PBMCs, taken from a glioma patient whose treatment included an IDH1 peptide vaccine. Every receptor here comes from a man between 45 and 60 years old with glioma.

This clone is a singleton in its sample. The rearrangement uses TRBV29-1 and TRBJ1-4; no clear D gene. Germline-derived CDR1 and CDR2 are SQVTM and ANQGSEA. The CDR3 extends over 12 amino acids. The V end lost 7 bases, the J end lost 8 bases, and 14 bases lay between the germline ends. CDR3 sequence reads: CSAVTWGEKLFF. The CDR3 region has the DNA TGCAGCGCCGTGACCTGGGGAGAAAAACTGTTTTTT.

The chain joins TRBV5-1 to TRBJ1-1; the D is unclear. Germline assignment: CDR1 SGHRS and CDR2 YFSETQ. The V gene lost 3 bases and the J gene lost 5 bases, with 17 bases spanning the gap. This CDR3 comprises 15 residues. CDR3 loop: CASSSQGALGTEAFF. CDR3 sequence (DNA): TGCGCCAGCAGCTCCCAAGGAGCCCTCGGGACTGAAGCTTTCTTT.

The chain links TRBV10-2 to TRBJ2-7; TRBD2 agrees at 11 bases. Germline CDR1 is WSHSY and CDR2 is SAAADI. V shed 5 bases, J shed 3 bases, and the junction held 6 bases outside the gene matches. The CDR3 spans 15 residues. CDR3 sequence (DNA): TGCGCCAGCAGTCCTACTAGCGGGAGTGTCTACGAGCAGTACTTC. As protein: CASSPTSGSVYEQYF.

The chain carries TRBV30 and TRBJ1-4; D ambiguous. Germline V gene lookup returns CDR1 GTSNPN and CDR2 SVGIG (reference sequence). There are 13 residues in the CDR3. In nucleotides, the CDR3 is TGTGCAGGCGTGGGTTTCAGTAATGAAAAACTGTTTTTT. Protein sequence: CAGVGFSNEKLFF.

The chain links TRBV5-1 to TRBJ1-4, with D maybe TRBD1 (5 bases). The CDR3 extends over 13 amino acids. Deletions cut 4 bases from V and 8 bases from J, with 12 bases between. Germline V gives CDR1 SGHRS, CDR2 YFSETQ. The CDR3: CASSPEGREKLFF. CDR3 sequence (DNA): TGCGCCAGCAGCCCGGAGGGGAGGGAAAAACTGTTTTTT.

The chain has TRBV6-6 and TRBJ1-2; D is unresolved. V was clipped by 5 bases and J by 7 bases, with 11 bases between them. In germline, CDR1 is MNHNY, CDR2 SVGAGI (reference sequence). This CDR3 region has 12 residues. As DNA, the CDR3 is TGTGCCAGCAGTCCAAACATGTCTGGCTACACCTTC. It codes for CASSPNMSGYTF.

The chain links TRBV5-1 to TRBJ1-2, with D tentatively TRBD1 (5 bases). The V gene's germline CDR1 is SGHRS and CDR2 YFSETQ. V was trimmed by 4 bases and J by 6 bases, leaving 10 bases between them. The CDR3 is made up of 12 amino acids. The CDR3: CASSRWDHGYTF. The CDR3 coding sequence is TGCGCCAGCAGCCGTTGGGACCATGGCTACACCTTC.

The CDR3, as DNA: TGTGCCAGCTCAAGCCGACAGGGAGGGGGCTCTGGGGCCAACGTCCTGACTTTC. Translating it yields CASSSRQGGGSGANVLTF. The chain joins TRBV18 to TRBJ2-6; D is possibly TRBD1 or TRBD2 (7 bases each). V was shortened by 5 bases and J by 0 bases, with 17 bases between the two germline ends. The CDR3 covers 18 residues. Germline values: CDR1 KGHSH, CDR2 LQKENI.

The CDR3 is CSHRDNREKLFF. In DNA form, the CDR3 reads TGCAGCCACCGGGACAACCGTGAAAAACTGTTTTTT. V usage is TRBV29-1 and J usage is TRBJ1-4; maybe TRBD1 (6 bases). The CDR3 extends over 12 amino acids. Germline V gives CDR1 SQVTM, CDR2 ANQGSEA. Trimming removed 8 bases from V and 7 bases from J, with 14 bases in between.

The genes are TRBV7-9 and TRBJ1-1; D is undetermined. CDR1 SEHNR and CDR2 FQNEAQ come from the germline V gene (reference sequence). Deletions cut 5 bases from V and 4 bases from J, with 14 bases between. CDR3 size: 14 residues. DNA of the CDR3: TGTGCCAGCAGCCCCGTGAGGGTAGTCACTGAAGCTTTCTTT. This translates into CASSPVRVVTEAFF.

This chain connects TRBV7-9 to TRBJ2-5; D possibly matches TRBD1 or TRBD2 (5 bases each). Per the germline V gene, CDR1 is SEHNR and CDR2 is FQNEAQ (reference sequence). Trimming shortened V by 2 bases and J by 5 bases, and 12 bases separated the two germline ends. This CDR3 comprises 14 residues. In DNA, the CDR3 is TGTGCCAGCAGCTTAAGCCAGGGACGGGAGACCCAGTACTTC. Translating gives CASSLSQGRETQYF.

In this sample, this clone turned up a few times. J is TRBJ2-5 and V is TRBV2, with D perhaps TRBD1 (5 bases). Trimming stripped 4 bases from V and 6 bases from J, with 15 bases between. The CDR3 consists of 14 residues. Germline V lookup: CDR1 SNHLY, CDR2 FYNNEI. The CDR3 DNA follows: TGTGCCAGCAGTGCAGGCAGGGCCGAAAAGACCCAGTACTTC. Protein: CASSAGRAEKTQYF.

Worth noting for this clone: One end of the junction does not line up with germline, which may come from a read error. The chain employs TRBV7-7 and TRBJ2-1, with D uncertain. Germline V gene data show CDR1 as SSHAT and CDR2 as FNYEAQ (reference sequence). This CDR3 has 15 amino acids. CDR3 sequence (DNA): TGTGCTAGCAGCTTAGGCCAGGCTCCCTACAATGAGCAGTTCTTC. This gives the protein CASSLGQAPYNEQFF.

The chain joins TRBV7-9 to TRBJ1-6; the D is unclear. This CDR3 is 14 amino acids long. Trimming took 5 bases from V and 8 from J, leaving 13 bases between them. Germline CDR1 SEHNR, CDR2 FQNEAQ (reference sequence). The chain's CDR3 is CASSPLFGDSPLHF. CDR3 DNA sequence: TGTGCCAGCAGCCCGTTATTCGGGGATTCACCCCTCCACTTT.